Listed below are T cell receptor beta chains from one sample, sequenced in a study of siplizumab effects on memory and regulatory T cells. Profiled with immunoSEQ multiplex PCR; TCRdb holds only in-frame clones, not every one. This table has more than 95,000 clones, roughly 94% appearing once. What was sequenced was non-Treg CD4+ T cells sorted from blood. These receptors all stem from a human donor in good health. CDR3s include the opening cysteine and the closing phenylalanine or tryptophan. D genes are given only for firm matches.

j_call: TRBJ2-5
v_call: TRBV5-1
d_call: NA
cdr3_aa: CASSLTNGETQYF
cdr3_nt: TGCGCCAGCAGCTTGACCAACGGAGAGACCCAGTACTTC

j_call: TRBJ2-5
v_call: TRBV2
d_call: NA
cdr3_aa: CASSDLVETQYF
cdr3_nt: TGTGCCAGCAGTGATTTGGTCGAGACCCAGTACTTC

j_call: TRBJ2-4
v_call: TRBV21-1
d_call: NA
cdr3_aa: CASSKTGGTSGGRAKNIQYF
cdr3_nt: TGTGCCAGCAGCAAAACCGGCGGGACTAGCGGGGGACGGGCCAAAAACATTCAGTACTTC

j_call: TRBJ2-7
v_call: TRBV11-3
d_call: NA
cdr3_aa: CASSPRTASYEQYF
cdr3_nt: TGTGCCAGCAGCCCCCGGACAGCCTCCTACGAGCAGTACTTC

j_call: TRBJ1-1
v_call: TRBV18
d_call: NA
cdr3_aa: CASSRRGRDTEAFF
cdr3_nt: TGTGCCAGCTCACGGCGGGGGAGGGACACTGAAGCTTTCTTT

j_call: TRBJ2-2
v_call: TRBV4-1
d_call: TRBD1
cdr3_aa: CASSQTPTGSNTGELFF
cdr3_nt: TGCGCCAGCAGCCAAACTCCGACAGGGTCGAACACCGGGGAGCTGTTTTTT

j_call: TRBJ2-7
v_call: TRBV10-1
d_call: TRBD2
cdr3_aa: CASSDGLAGWGDSYEQYF
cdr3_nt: TGCGCCAGCAGTGACGGACTAGCGGGATGGGGGGATTCCTACGAGCAGTACTTC

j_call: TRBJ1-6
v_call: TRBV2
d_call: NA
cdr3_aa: CASSEQGRNSPLHF
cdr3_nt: TGTGCCAGCAGTGAACAGGGGCGGAATTCACCCCTCCACTTT

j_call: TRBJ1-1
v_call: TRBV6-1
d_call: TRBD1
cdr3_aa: CASSEAARQGRTEAFF
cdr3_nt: TGTGCCAGCAGTGAAGCGGCCCGACAGGGAAGAACTGAAGCTTTCTTT

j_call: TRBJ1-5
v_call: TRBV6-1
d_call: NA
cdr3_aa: CASSVTNWGGHSNQPQHF
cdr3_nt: TGTGCCAGCAGTGTCACCAATTGGGGGGGGCATAGCAATCAGCCCCAGCATTTT